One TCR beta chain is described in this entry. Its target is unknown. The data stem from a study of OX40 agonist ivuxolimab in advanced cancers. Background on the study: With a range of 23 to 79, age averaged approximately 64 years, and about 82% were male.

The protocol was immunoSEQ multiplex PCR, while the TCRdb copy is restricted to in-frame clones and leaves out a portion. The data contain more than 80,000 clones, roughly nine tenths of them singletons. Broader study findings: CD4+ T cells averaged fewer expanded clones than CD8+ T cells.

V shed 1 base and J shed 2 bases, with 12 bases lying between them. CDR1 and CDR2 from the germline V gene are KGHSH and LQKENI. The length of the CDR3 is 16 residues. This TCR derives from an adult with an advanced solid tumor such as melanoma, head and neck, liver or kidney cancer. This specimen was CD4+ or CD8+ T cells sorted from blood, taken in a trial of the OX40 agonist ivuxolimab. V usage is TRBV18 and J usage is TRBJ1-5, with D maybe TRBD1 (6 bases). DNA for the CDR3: TGTGCCAGCTCACCACAAAAGGGGGACGGCAATCAGCCCCAGCATTTT. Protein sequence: CASSPQKGDGNQPQHF.